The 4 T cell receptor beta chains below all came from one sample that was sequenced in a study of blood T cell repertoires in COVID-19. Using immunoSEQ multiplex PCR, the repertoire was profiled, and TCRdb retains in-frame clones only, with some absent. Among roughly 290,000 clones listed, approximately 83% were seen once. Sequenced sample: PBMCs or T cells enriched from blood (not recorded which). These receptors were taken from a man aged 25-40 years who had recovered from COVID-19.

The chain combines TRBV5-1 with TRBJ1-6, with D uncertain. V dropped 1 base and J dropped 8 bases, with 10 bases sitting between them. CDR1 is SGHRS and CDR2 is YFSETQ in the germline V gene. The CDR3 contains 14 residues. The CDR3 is CASSLSGIDSPLHF. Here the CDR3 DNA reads TGCGCCAGCAGCTTGTCAGGCATCGATTCACCCCTCCACTTT.

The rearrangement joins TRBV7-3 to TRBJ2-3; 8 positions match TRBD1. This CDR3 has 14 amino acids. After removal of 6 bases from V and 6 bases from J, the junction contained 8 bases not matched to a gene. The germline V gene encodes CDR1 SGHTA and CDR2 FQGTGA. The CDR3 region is CASRQTGVSDTQYF. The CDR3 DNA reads TGTGCCAGCAGACAGACAGGGGTATCGGATACGCAGTATTTT. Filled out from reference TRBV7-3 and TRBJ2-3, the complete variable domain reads GAGVSQTPSNKVTEKGKYVELRCDPISGHTALYWYRQSLGQGPEFLIYFQGTGAADDSGLPNDRFFAVRPEGSVSTLKIQRTERGDSAVYLCASRQTGVSDTQYFGPGTRLTVL.

As DNA, the CDR3 is TGTGCCAGCAGCGTAGTACCAGGCCCCTACAATGAGCAGTTCTTC. Amino acids: CASSVVPGPYNEQFF. J is TRBJ2-1 and V is TRBV9; D uncertain. The V end was cut by 0 bases, the J end by 2 bases, with 9 bases between. Germline lookup yields CDR1 SGDLS and CDR2 YYNGEE. CDR3 length: 15 amino acids.

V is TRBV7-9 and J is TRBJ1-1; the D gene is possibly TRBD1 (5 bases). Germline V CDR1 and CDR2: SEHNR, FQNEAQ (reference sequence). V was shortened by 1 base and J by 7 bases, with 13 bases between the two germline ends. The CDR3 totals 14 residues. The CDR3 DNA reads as TGTGCCAGCAGCTTAGGGGCAGGGTCGAGTGAAGCTTTCTTT. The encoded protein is CASSLGAGSSEAFF.